This TCR beta chain was documented in a study of T cell repertoires in cytomegalovirus infection. As for the study in general: Selected CMV epitopes included recently identified HLA-C-restricted ones as well as well-studied HLA-B-restricted ones. Indications of both CMV infection and matching HLA type were provided by public TCR beta signatures. Study-wide results and limits: Based on cumulative public TCR beta family frequency, carriers of CMV plus the relevant HLA were identified. Dominating the ex vivo response were HLA-C-restricted CMV-specific TCR beta clonotypes.

The table lists this clonotype with a few counts. Its target is not known. V was trimmed by 0 bases and J by 15 bases, leaving 12 bases between them. Germline assignment: CDR1 SGHAT and CDR2 FQNNGV. CDR3 length: 12 residues. Using its own MiXCR run on the reads, TCRdb lists one record per CDR3 protein. The table lists hundreds of thousands of distinct CDR3 sequences, approximately 33% of them singletons. This TCR was sampled from a human donor in good health (CMV status not recorded). Some clones in this sample may be carry-over from other donors' samples. The sample consisted of cultured PBMCs, taken from culture after CMV antigen stimulation. The rearrangement uses TRBV11-2 and TRBJ2-1; D is unclear. The CDR3 protein is CASSLEFRNMFF. CDR3 in DNA: TGTGCCAGCAGCTTAGAGTTCCGGAATATGTTCTTC.